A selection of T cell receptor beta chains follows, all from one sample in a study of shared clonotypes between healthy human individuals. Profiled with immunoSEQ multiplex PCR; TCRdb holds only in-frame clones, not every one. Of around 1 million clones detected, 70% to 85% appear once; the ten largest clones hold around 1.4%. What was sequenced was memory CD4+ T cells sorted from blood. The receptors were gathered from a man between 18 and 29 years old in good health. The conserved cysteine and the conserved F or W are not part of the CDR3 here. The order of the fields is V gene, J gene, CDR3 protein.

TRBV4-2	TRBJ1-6	ASSPSGRSDNSPLH
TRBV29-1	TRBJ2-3	SAEDFGVRDTQY
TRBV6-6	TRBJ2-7	ASSLGQVPYEQY
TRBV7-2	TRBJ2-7	ASLMSGQGVGEQY
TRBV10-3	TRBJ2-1	AIRPGEPNEQF
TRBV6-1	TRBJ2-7	ASSEARDRGRHEQY
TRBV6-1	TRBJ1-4	ASKGGGLGEKLF
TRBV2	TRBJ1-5	ASNPAFWDQPQH
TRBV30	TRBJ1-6	AWSVRGDNSPLH
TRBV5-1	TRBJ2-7	ASSLAVGTSGTYEQY